The 13 T cell receptor beta chains below were found in one sample sequenced in a study of T cell changes during pregnancy in multiple sclerosis. Only in-frame clones appear in the TCRdb table, and some are missing; sequencing was by immunoSEQ multiplex PCR. The sample holds 15,000 to 20,000 clones, about 83% seen once. The source material was CD8+ T cells from peripheral blood mononuclear cells, sampled after pregnancy. The receptors shown here come from a female donor with multiple sclerosis, enrolled in a pregnancy study.

The V gene is TRBV7-3, the J gene TRBJ2-3; TRBD2 matches at 7 bases. The CDR3 contains 13 residues. Per germline, CDR1 SGHTA and CDR2 FQGTGA. V shed 1 base and J 9 bases; nucleotides not matched to a gene: 4. As DNA, the CDR3 is TGTGCCAGCAGCTTAAGCGGTAGCGGGACGCAGTATTTT. This gives the protein CASSLSGSGTQYF.

V usage is TRBV30 and J usage is TRBJ2-7; D unresolved. CDR1 is GTSNPN and CDR2 is SVGIG in the germline V gene (reference sequence). V shed 4 bases and J shed 0 bases, with 10 bases lying between them. CDR3 length equals 13 residues. The CDR3 nucleotides are TGTGCCTGGACAAGCGCGAACTCCTACGAGCAGTACTTC. Translation gives CAWTSANSYEQYF.

CDR3: CASSLFPGTGNSPLHF. CDR3 coding DNA: TGTGCCAGCAGCTTATTTCCCGGGACAGGGAATTCACCCCTCCACTTT. The rearrangement links TRBV7-9 to TRBJ1-6, with 9 bases identical to TRBD1. V shed 2 bases, J shed 7 bases, and the junction held 6 bases outside the gene matches. CDR3 length equals 16 residues. CDR1 is SEHNR, CDR2 FQNEAQ, per germline (reference sequence).

The chain combines TRBV27 with TRBJ1-5, with D possibly TRBD1 on 5 matching bases. The germline gives CDR1 MNHEY, CDR2 SMNVEV (reference sequence). The CDR3 loop spans 14 amino acids. V was shortened by 2 bases and J by 3 bases, with 8 bases between the two germline ends. The DNA of the CDR3 is TGTGCCAGCAGTTTACGGGGGATCAATCAGCCCCAGCATTTT. It specifies CASSLRGINQPQHF.

J is TRBJ2-5 and V is TRBV5-1; possibly TRBD1 for D (6 bases). This CDR3 has 16 residues. With 0 bases removed from V and 5 bases from J, the gap between germline ends came to 17 bases. The germline gives CDR1 SGHRS, CDR2 YFSETQ. The CDR3 spells CASSLVAATRGETQYF. CDR3 DNA sequence: TGCGCCAGCAGCTTGGTAGCAGCTACGAGGGGGGAGACCCAGTACTTC.

The CDR3 DNA sequence: TGTGCCAGCAGCTTAGTGCAGGGCAGGGGTGTCGATGAGCAGTTCTTC. This codes for CASSLVQGRGVDEQFF. The chain links TRBV11-1 to TRBJ2-1; D is possibly TRBD1 (6 bases). In germline, CDR1 is SGHAT, CDR2 FQDESV (reference sequence). The CDR3 covers 16 residues. The V gene lost 1 base and the J gene lost 8 bases, with 18 bases spanning the gap.

The V gene is TRBV30, the J gene TRBJ1-2, with TRBD1 as a possible D gene (5 bases). The CDR3 totals 13 residues. Germline CDR1 GTSNPN, CDR2 SVGIG (reference sequence). Trimming took 2 bases from V and 8 from J, leaving 15 bases between them. The CDR3 nucleotides read TGTGCCTGGAGTAGGTTCAGGGAACCCGGCTACACCTTC. Its translation: CAWSRFREPGYTF.

The V call is TRBV6-5, the J call TRBJ2-7; 7 positions match TRBD1. The germline CDR1 and CDR2 sequences are MNHEY and SVGAGI. The CDR3 length is 14 residues. J gave up 0 bases and V 5 bases, and 4 bases lay outside the gene matches. For the CDR3, the DNA is TGTGCCAGCAGTCAGGGGGTCGACTCCTACGAGCAGTACTTC. This sequence encodes CASSQGVDSYEQYF.

The chain is built from TRBV5-4 and TRBJ2-5; the D gene is possibly TRBD2 (7 bases). CDR1 SGHNT and CDR2 YYREEE come from the germline V gene (reference sequence). V dropped 5 bases and J dropped 5 bases, with 25 bases sitting between them. CDR3 length: 17 residues. Written as DNA, the CDR3 is TGTGCCAGCAGTTCGGGGGGCGGGGACCACTGGGGGGAGACCCAGTACTTC. It encodes CASSSGGGDHWGETQYF.

This sequence joins TRBV10-3 and TRBJ2-2; TRBD1 agrees at 10 bases. After removal of 3 bases from V and 6 bases from J, the junction contained 4 bases not matched to a gene. Germline assignment: CDR1 ENHRY and CDR2 SYGVKD. This CDR3 has 15 amino acids. The CDR3 DNA reads as TGTGCCATCAGTGATTGGGACAGGGGTGCCGGGGAGCTGTTTTTT. Protein sequence: CAISDWDRGAGELFF.

This chain joins TRBV4-3 and TRBJ2-7; TRBD1 aligns across 9 bases. Germline CDR1 reads LGHNA; CDR2 reads YSLEER. V gave up 0 bases and J gave up 4 bases; unmatched junction bases: 10. This CDR3 is built from 17 residues. CDR3 in amino acids: CASSQDSGDRDPYEQYF. The DNA for the CDR3 is TGCGCCAGCAGCCAAGATTCAGGGGACAGGGATCCGTACGAGCAGTACTTC.

This clone is termed medium-sized. This chain uses TRBV4-2 with TRBJ2-7; TRBD2 matches 10 bases. The J segment lost 3 bases and the V segment lost 1 base, leaving 3 bases of the junction unmatched. Germline lookup yields CDR1 LGHNA and CDR2 YNFKEQ. The CDR3 totals 15 residues. The CDR3 DNA sequence: TGTGCCAGCAGCCAAGGGCTAGCGGGAGTCTACGAGCAGTACTTC. Its protein is CASSQGLAGVYEQYF.

This sequence joins TRBV6-1 and TRBJ2-3, with D possibly matching TRBD2 (6 bases). CDR3 length: 15 residues. Germline V CDR1 and CDR2: MNHNS, SASEGT. V was cut by 2 bases and J by 0 bases, with 9 bases left in between. CDR3 in amino acids: CASSEFAGSTDTQYF. In DNA form, the CDR3 reads TGTGCCAGCAGTGAATTTGCGGGAAGCACAGATACGCAGTATTTT.